The 25 T cell receptor beta chains listed next were all sequenced from one sample in a study of blood T cell repertoires in COVID-19 (dated by TCRdb to 2018 to 2021). Library preparation used the immunoSEQ multiplex PCR assay. Here the immuneACCESS table is served through TCRdb, limited to in-frame sequences with V and J called. Missing clones are a known gap in these copies; in checked studies unresolved V genes cover under half, and the rest lacks a known reason. Counted in this sample were about 280,000 clones; 89% of them appeared once. The top ten hold over 8.5% of the sample. The sample consisted of peripheral blood. The receptors were gathered from a woman in her 30s with COVID-19, enrolled during active disease.

This rearrangement joins TRBV4-1 to TRBJ1-2; unclear D gene. The CDR3 loop spans 14 amino acids. Trimming shortened V by 1 base and J by 4 bases, and 10 bases separated the two germline ends. The germline V gene encodes CDR1 MGHRA and CDR2 YSYEKL. The CDR3 DNA reads as TGCGCCAGCAGCCAAGTTCATCGAGGCTATGGCTACACCTTC. Residues: CASSQVHRGYGYTF.

The V call is TRBV4-1, the J call TRBJ1-4; weak D call: TRBD1 (6 bases). The germline gives CDR1 MGHRA, CDR2 YSYEKL. Trimming stripped 5 bases from V and 0 bases from J, with 25 bases between. This CDR3 has 20 residues. The CDR3 loop reads CASSGGVGRTDIATNEKLFF. DNA for the CDR3: TGCGCCAGCAGCGGAGGAGTAGGGCGGACAGATATCGCAACTAATGAAAAACTGTTTTTT.

The chain is built from TRBV7-9 and TRBJ1-5; D is unclear. V was clipped by 1 base and J by 2 bases, with 9 bases between them. The CDR3 length is 15 residues. The germline V gene has CDR1 SEHNR and CDR2 FQNEAQ (reference sequence). Written as DNA, the CDR3 is TGTGCCAGCAGCTTAGGAGGGTTCGGCAATCAGCCCCAGCATTTT. Its protein product is CASSLGGFGNQPQHF.

This clone has a single count. The chain links TRBV7-8 to TRBJ1-4; D is perhaps TRBD1 (6 bases). The CDR3 length is 15 residues. Trimming took off 5 bases at V and 4 bases at J, with 14 bases between the two ends. Germline V CDR1 and CDR2: SGHVS, FQNEAQ. The chain's CDR3 is CASSILTGVNEKLFF. The CDR3 DNA is TGTGCCAGCAGCATACTGACAGGAGTTAATGAAAAACTGTTTTTT. Full variable domain (missing parts from reference TRBV7-8 and TRBJ1-4): GAGVSQSPRYKVAKRGQDVALRCDPISGHVSLFWYQQALGQGPEFLTYFQNEAQLDKSGLPSDRFFAERPEGSVSTLKIQRTQQEDSAVYLCASSILTGVNEKLFFGSGTQLSVL.

The chain employs TRBV19 and TRBJ1-4, with TRBD1 matching 10 bases. The germline gives CDR1 LNHDA, CDR2 SQIVND (reference sequence). There are 14 residues in the CDR3. With 8 bases clipped from V and 9 bases from J, the junction kept 9 bases outside the gene matches. Here the CDR3 reads CASQRQGAQKKLFF. For the CDR3, the DNA is TGTGCCAGTCAGAGACAGGGGGCGCAGAAAAAACTGTTTTTT. Full variable domain (remainder filled in from reference TRBV19 and TRBJ1-4): DGGITQSPKYLFRKEGQNVTLSCEQNLNHDAMYWYRQDPGQGLRLIYYSQIVNDFQKGDIAEGYSVSREKKESFPLTVTSAQKNPTAFYLCASQRQGAQKKLFFGSGTQLSVL.

This clone was observed a handful of times. The chain couples TRBV5-1 to TRBJ1-2; 7 positions agree with TRBD1. V shed 0 bases, J shed 4 bases, and the junction held 9 bases outside the gene matches. Germline V lookup: CDR1 SGHRS, CDR2 YFSETQ. The CDR3 sequence is 16 residues long. This CDR3 reads CASSLGATGESYGYTF. The CDR3 DNA reads TGCGCCAGCAGCTTGGGGGCCACAGGGGAGTCCTATGGCTACACCTTC. The full variable domain, in which reference TRBV5-1 and TRBJ1-2 provide the parts outside the CDR3, is KAGVTQTPRYLIKTRGQQVTLSCSPISGHRSVSWYQQTPGQGLQFLFEYFSETQRNKGNFPGRFSGRQFSNSRSEMNVSTLELGDSALYLCASSLGATGESYGYTFGSGTRLTVV.

CDR3 coding DNA: TGCGCCAGCAGCCCCAGTCCCAATCAGCCCCAGCATTTT. Protein: CASSPSPNQPQHF. The J gene is TRBJ1-5, the V gene TRBV5-1; D gene uncertain. The germline V and J ends were trimmed by 4 bases and 3 bases, with 8 bases remaining between them. Germline V CDR1 and CDR2: SGHRS, YFSETQ. This CDR3 has 13 amino acids.

The chain combines TRBV12-5 with TRBJ1-3; 8 positions match TRBD1. The J segment lost 3 bases and the V segment lost 6 bases, leaving 7 bases of the junction unmatched. Germline loops: CDR1 LGHNT, CDR2 FRNRAP. CDR3 length equals 15 residues. The CDR3 DNA sequence: TGTGCTAGTGGACTTACAGGGGGTGGTGGAAACACCATATATTTT. Its translation: CASGLTGGGGNTIYF.

V is TRBV7-6 and J is TRBJ1-1; D ambiguous. This CDR3 contains 13 residues. Trimming removed 1 base at V and 6 bases at J, with 9 bases between. The V gene's germline CDR1 is SGHVS and CDR2 FNYEAQ. CDR3 nucleotides: TGTGCCAGCAGCTTAGTTGAGGTAGCTGAAGCTTTCTTT. Translated, it gives CASSLVEVAEAFF.

This clone showed up just a few times. The chain links TRBV2 to TRBJ1-4; no clear D. Trimming took 8 bases from V and 6 from J, leaving 10 bases between them. Germline CDR1 and CDR2: SNHLY and FYNNEI. The CDR3 covers 12 residues. The CDR3 region has the DNA TGTGCCAGCGGAGGCATTGATGAAAAACTGTTTTTT. Protein sequence: CASGGIDEKLFF.

The chain links TRBV27 to TRBJ2-7; 9 nucleotides match TRBD1. V shed 4 bases, J shed 3 bases, and the junction held 7 bases outside the gene matches. Germline V CDR1 and CDR2: MNHEY, SMNVEV (reference sequence). This CDR3 is built from 15 residues. This CDR3 reads CASSYVGTGIYEQYF. CDR3 bases: TGTGCCAGCAGTTACGTCGGGACAGGGATCTACGAGCAGTACTTC.

This clone has only one observation. The V gene is TRBV2, the J gene TRBJ2-7; TRBD1 might be the D (5 bases). V lost 6 bases and J lost 0, with 6 bases in between. Germline lookup yields CDR1 SNHLY and CDR2 FYNNEI. The CDR3 consists of 12 residues. CDR3 amino acids: CASRTGSYEQYF. Here the CDR3 DNA reads TGTGCCAGCAGAACAGGCTCCTACGAGCAGTACTTC.

The chain uses TRBV2 and TRBJ2-7, with a weak D call TRBD1 (6 bases). The CDR3 is 13 amino acids. Germline V gene lookup returns CDR1 SNHLY and CDR2 FYNNEI. The CDR3 sequence is CVMIADSSYEQYF. The DNA of the CDR3 is TGTGTTATGATTGCGGACAGCTCCTACGAGCAGTACTTC.

The rearrangement joins TRBV6-5 to TRBJ2-7, with a tentative D call TRBD2 (6 bases). The CDR3 extends over 14 amino acids. Germline-derived CDR1 and CDR2 are MNHEY and SVGAGI. V lost 0 bases and J lost 2, with 8 bases in between. The CDR3 DNA reads as TGTGCCAGCAGTTACTCCACGGGAGCCTACGAGCAGTACTTC. Its translation: CASSYSTGAYEQYF.

Only one count was recorded for this clone. This rearrangement joins TRBV4-1 to TRBJ1-1; D is unresolved. CDR3 length: 14 amino acids. Trimming stripped 3 bases from V and 4 bases from J, with 12 bases between. The germline V gene encodes CDR1 MGHRA and CDR2 YSYEKL. The chain's CDR3 is CASSHITRGTEAFF. CDR3 nucleotide sequence: TGCGCCAGCAGCCATATTACCCGAGGCACTGAAGCTTTCTTT.

The chain combines TRBV7-9 with TRBJ1-1, with TRBD1 matching over 7 bases. The CDR3 is made up of 12 amino acids. Germline V gene lookup returns CDR1 SEHNR and CDR2 FQNEAQ (reference sequence). Germline trimming cut 8 bases from V and 4 bases from J; bases unmatched to any gene: 4. CDR3: CASLRGTTEAFF. DNA for the CDR3: TGTGCCAGCCTCAGGGGGACCACTGAAGCTTTCTTT.

The chain recombines TRBV12-5 with TRBJ2-2; no reliable D call. The CDR3 loop spans 19 amino acids. Germline V gene lookup returns CDR1 LGHNT and CDR2 FRNRAP. V lost 4 bases to trimming and J lost 0 bases, with 21 bases between them. The DNA of the CDR3 is TGTGCTAGTGGTTCATCCCACTTTCGATACCTCGCGAACACCGGGGAGCTGTTTTTT. It encodes CASGSSHFRYLANTGELFF.

The chain couples TRBV4-1 to TRBJ2-1, with 9 bases matching TRBD2. Germline-derived CDR1 and CDR2 are MGHRA and YSYEKL. This CDR3 contains 18 residues. With 1 base clipped from V and 8 bases from J, the junction kept 15 bases outside the gene matches. The chain's CDR3 is CASSQGKAGGVRWDEQFF. The CDR3 DNA sequence: TGCGCCAGCAGCCAAGGAAAGGCGGGGGGGGTCCGATGGGATGAGCAGTTCTTC.

This chain connects TRBV5-1 to TRBJ2-7, with 9 positions matching TRBD1. The CDR3 is made up of 16 amino acids. The germline V gene has CDR1 SGHRS and CDR2 YFSETQ. J gave up 1 base and V 0 bases, and 5 bases lay outside the gene matches. CDR3 sequence: CASSLGQGGASYEQYF. The CDR3 DNA reads as TGCGCCAGCAGCTTGGGACAGGGGGGCGCTTCCTACGAGCAGTACTTC.

The chain recombines TRBV24-1 with TRBJ2-3, with a weak D call TRBD2 (6 bases). The V gene's germline CDR1 is KGHDR and CDR2 SFDVKD. V lost 7 bases and J lost 1, with 17 bases in between. The CDR3 is 16 amino acids. CDR3 in amino acids: CATSQPKPGGTDTQYF. The CDR3 DNA reads as TGTGCCACCAGCCAGCCCAAGCCGGGGGGCACAGATACGCAGTATTTT.

The V and J genes are TRBV11-3 and TRBJ2-2; the D is unclear. The ends were cut back, 7 bases at V and 7 bases at J, with 10 bases in the middle. The CDR3 spans 12 residues. Germline V gene sequence: CDR1 SGHNT, CDR2 YENEEA. The CDR3 loop is CASTDTGGELFF. CDR3 nucleotide sequence: TGTGCCAGCACCGATACGGGCGGGGAGCTGTTTTTT.

This chain connects TRBV19 to TRBJ1-5; D is uncertain. V dropped 4 bases and J dropped 3 bases, with 19 bases sitting between them. The CDR3 sequence is 17 residues long. Germline CDR1 LNHDA, CDR2 SQIVND (reference sequence). The CDR3 here is CASSTETQTWVNQPQHF. CDR3 bases: TGTGCCAGTAGTACCGAGACACAGACATGGGTCAATCAGCCCCAGCATTTT.

The chain uses TRBV7-6 and TRBJ2-1; D is undetermined. CDR1 and CDR2 from the germline V gene are SGHVS and FNYEAQ. The CDR3 runs to 17 residues. Between the trimmed V and J ends, which lost 4 bases and 5 bases, there was a span of 21 bases. The CDR3 nucleotides read TGTGCCAGCAGCTCCCTCTTTACTCTAAACCGGGACAATGAGCAGTTCTTC. Protein: CASSSLFTLNRDNEQFF.

The V gene is TRBV4-1, the J gene TRBJ2-5, with TRBD1 as a possible D gene (5 bases). CDR3 length equals 16 residues. Trimming pared 0 bases from V and 4 bases from J, leaving 15 bases between. Germline V gene data show CDR1 as MGHRA and CDR2 as YSYEKL. The CDR3: CASSQELQQGLETQYF. The CDR3 region has the DNA TGCGCCAGCAGCCAAGAACTACAGCAGGGCTTAGAGACCCAGTACTTC.

The genes are TRBV6-5 and TRBJ1-3; D is possibly TRBD1 (6 bases). V was pared by 6 bases and J by 4 bases, with 13 bases between. CDR3 length: 14 residues. Germline V gives CDR1 MNHEY, CDR2 SVGAGI. In DNA, the CDR3 is TGTGCCAGCAGGTCACAGGGCTCCGGAAACACCATATATTTT. Its protein is CASRSQGSGNTIYF.